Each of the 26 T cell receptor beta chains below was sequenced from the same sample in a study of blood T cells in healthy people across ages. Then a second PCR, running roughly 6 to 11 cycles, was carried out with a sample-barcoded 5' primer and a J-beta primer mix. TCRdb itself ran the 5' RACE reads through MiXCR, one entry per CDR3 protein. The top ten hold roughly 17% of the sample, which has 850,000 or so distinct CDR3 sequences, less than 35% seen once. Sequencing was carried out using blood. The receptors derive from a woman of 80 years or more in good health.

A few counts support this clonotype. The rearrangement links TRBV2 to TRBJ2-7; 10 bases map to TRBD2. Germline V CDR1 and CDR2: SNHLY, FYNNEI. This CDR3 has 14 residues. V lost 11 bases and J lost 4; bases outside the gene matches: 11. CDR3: CAGEASGGAYEQYF. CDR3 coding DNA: TGTGCCGGCGAGGCTAGCGGGGGAGCATACGAGCAGTACTTC.

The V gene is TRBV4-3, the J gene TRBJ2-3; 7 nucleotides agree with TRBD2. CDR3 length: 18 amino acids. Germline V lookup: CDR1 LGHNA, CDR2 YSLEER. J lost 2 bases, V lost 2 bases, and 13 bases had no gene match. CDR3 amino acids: CASSQLLGEGPYTDTQYF. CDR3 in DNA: TGCGCCAGCAGCCAACTCCTGGGGGAGGGGCCGTACACAGATACGCAGTATTTT.

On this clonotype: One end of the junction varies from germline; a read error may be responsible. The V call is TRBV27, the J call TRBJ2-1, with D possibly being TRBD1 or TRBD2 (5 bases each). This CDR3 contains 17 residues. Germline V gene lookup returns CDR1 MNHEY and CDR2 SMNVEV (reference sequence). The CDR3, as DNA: TGTGCTAGCAGTAAAACCGGGGCTAGCCCAGGATACAATGAGCAGTTCTTC. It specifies CASSKTGASPGYNEQFF.

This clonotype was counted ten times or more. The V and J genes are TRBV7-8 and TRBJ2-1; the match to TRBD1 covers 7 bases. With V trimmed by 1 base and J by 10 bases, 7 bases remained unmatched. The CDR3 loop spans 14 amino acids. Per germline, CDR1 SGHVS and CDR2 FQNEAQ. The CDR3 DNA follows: TGTGCCAGCAGCTTAGGACAGGGCGAGTACGAGCAGTTCTTC. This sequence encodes CASSLGQGEYEQFF.

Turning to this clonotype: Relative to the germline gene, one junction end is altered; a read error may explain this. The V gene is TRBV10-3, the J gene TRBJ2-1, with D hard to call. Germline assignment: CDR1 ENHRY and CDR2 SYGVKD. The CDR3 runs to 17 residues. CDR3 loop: CAISESKGSGDYNEQFF. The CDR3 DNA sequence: TGCGCCATCAGTGAGTCTAAGGGAAGTGGGGACTACAATGAGCAGTTCTTC.

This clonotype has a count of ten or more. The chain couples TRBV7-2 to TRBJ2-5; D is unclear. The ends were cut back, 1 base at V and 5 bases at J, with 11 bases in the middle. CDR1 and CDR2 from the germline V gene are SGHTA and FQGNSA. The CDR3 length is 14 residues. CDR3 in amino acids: CASSLVDMRETQYF. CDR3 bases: TGTGCCAGCAGCTTAGTTGACATGAGGGAGACCCAGTACTTC. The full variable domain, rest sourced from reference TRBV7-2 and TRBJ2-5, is GAGVSQSPSNKVTEKGKDVELRCDPISGHTALYWYRQSLGQGLEFLIYFQGNSAPDKSGLPSDRFSAERTGGSVSTLTIQRTQQEDSAVYLCASSLVDMRETQYFGPGTRLLVL.

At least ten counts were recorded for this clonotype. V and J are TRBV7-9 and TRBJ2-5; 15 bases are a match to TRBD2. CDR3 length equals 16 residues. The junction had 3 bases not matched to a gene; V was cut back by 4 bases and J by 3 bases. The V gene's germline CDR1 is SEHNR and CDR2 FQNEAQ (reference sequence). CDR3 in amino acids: CASSSGLAGGKETQYF. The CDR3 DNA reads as TGTGCCAGCAGCTCCGGACTAGCGGGGGGGAAAGAGACCCAGTACTTC.

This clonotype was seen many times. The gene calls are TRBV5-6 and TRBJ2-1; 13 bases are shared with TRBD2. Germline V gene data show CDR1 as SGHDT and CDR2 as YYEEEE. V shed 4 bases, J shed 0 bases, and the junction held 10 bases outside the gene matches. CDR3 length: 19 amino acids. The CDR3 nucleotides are TGTGCCAGCAGCCCCGGTGTACTAGCGGGGGGGCGCTCCTACAATGAGCAGTTCTTC. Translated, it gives CASSPGVLAGGRSYNEQFF.

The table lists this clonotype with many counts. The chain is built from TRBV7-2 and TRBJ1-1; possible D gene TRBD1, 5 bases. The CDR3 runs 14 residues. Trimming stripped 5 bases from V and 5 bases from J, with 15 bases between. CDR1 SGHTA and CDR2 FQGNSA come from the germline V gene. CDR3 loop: CASSLDGWGTEAFF. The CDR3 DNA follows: TGTGCCAGCAGCCTGGACGGATGGGGGACTGAAGCTTTCTTT.

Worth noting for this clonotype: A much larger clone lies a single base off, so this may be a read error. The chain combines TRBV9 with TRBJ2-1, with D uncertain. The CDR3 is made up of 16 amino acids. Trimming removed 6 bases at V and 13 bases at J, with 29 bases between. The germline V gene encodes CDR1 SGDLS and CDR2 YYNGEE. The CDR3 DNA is TGTGCCAGCACCCACGATTGGGATAATCGAATAGAGACCCAGTTCTTC. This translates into CASTHDWDNRIETQFF.

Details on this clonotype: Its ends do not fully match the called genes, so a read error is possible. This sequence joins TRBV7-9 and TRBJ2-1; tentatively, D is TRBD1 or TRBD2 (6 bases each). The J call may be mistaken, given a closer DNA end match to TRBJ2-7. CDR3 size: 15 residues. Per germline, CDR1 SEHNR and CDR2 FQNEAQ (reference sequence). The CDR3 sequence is CVSSLVGGPYNEQYF. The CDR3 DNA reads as TGTGTCAGCAGCTTAGTGGGGGGCCCCTACAATGAGCAGTACTTC.

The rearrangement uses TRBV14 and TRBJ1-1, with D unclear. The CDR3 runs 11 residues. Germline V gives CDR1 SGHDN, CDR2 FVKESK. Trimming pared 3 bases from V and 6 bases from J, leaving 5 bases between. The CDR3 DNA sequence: TGTGCCAGCAGCCAGGGCCCTGAAGCTTTCTTT. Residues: CASSQGPEAFF.

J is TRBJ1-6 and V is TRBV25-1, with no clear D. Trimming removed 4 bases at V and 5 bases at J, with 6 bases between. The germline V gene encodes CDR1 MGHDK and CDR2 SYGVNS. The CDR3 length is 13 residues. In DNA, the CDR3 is TGTGCCAGCAGTGGGCTGCATAATTCACCCCTCCACTTT. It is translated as CASSGLHNSPLHF. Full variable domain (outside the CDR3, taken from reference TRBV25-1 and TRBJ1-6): EADIYQTPRYLVIGTGKKITLECSQTMGHDKMYWYQQDPGMELHLIHYSYGVNSTEKGDLSSESTVSRIRTEHFPLTLESARPSHTSQYLCASSGLHNSPLHFGNGTRLTVT.

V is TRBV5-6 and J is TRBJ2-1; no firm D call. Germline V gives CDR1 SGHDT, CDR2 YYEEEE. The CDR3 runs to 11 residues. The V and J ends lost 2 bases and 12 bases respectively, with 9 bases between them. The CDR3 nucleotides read TGTGCCAGCAGCTTCCGTAGTGGGCAGTTCTTC. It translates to CASSFRSGQFF.

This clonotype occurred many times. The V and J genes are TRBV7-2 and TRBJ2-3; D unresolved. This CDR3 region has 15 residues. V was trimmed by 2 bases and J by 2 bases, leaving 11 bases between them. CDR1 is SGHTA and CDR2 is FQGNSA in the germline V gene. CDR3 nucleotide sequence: TGTGCCAGCAGCTTAAGGACGGCATACACAGATACGCAGTATTTT. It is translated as CASSLRTAYTDTQYF.

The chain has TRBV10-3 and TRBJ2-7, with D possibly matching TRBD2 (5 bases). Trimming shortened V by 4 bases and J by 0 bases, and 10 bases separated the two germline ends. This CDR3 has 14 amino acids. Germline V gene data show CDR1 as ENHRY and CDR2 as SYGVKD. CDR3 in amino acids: CAISGGMSSYEQYF. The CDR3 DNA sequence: TGTGCCATCAGTGGAGGGATGAGCTCCTACGAGCAGTACTTC.

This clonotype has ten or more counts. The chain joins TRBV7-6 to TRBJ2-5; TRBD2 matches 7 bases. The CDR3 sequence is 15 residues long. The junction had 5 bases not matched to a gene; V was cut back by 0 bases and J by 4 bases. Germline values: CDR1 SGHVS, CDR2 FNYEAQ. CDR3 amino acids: CASSLAQRGGETQYF. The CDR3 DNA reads TGTGCCAGCAGCTTAGCGCAGCGGGGTGGAGAGACCCAGTACTTC.

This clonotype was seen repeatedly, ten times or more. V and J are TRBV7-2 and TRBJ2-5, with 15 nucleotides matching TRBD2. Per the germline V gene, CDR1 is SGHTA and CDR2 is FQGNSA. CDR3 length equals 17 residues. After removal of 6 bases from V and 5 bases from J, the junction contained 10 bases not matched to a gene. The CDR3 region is CASSPGLAGGLGETQYF. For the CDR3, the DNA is TGTGCCAGCAGTCCTGGACTAGCGGGGGGGCTTGGGGAGACCCAGTACTTC.

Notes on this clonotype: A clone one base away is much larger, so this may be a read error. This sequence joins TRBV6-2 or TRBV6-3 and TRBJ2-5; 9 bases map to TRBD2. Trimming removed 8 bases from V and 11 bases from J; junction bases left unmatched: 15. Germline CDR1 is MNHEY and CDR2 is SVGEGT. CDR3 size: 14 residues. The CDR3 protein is CASLAGTSYNEQYF. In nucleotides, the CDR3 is TGTGCCAGCCTTGCCGGGACTAGCTATAATGAGCAGTACTTC.

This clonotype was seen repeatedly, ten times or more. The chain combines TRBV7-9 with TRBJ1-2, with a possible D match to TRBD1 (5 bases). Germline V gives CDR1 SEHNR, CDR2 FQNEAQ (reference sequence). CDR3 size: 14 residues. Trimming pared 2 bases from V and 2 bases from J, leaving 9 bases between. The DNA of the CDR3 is TGTGCCAGCAGCTTAAGACAGACCAACTATGGCTACACCTTC. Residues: CASSLRQTNYGYTF.

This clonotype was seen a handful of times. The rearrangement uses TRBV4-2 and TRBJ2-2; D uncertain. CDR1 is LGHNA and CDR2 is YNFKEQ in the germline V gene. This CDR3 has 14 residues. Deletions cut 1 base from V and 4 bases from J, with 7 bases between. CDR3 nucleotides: TGTGCCAGCAGCCAAGTGGTGGGCACCGGGGAGCTGTTTTTT. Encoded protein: CASSQVVGTGELFF.

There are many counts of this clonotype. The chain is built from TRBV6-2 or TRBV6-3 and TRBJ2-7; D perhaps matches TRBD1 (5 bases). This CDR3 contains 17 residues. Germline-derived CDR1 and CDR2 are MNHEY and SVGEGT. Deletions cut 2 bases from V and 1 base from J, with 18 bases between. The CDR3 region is CASSYGIGALGSYEQYF. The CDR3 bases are TGTGCCAGCAGTTACGGCATTGGGGCCCTCGGGTCCTACGAGCAGTACTTC.

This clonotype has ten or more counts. CDR3 bases: TGTGCCAGCAGTTACAGTAACAACAATGAGCAGTTCTTC. Translating it yields CASSYSNNNEQFF. The chain recombines TRBV6-5 with TRBJ2-1; D is unclear. The CDR3 is 13 amino acids. Germline V CDR1 and CDR2: MNHEY, SVGAGI. The V end lost 2 bases, the J end lost 5 bases, and 7 bases lay between the germline ends.

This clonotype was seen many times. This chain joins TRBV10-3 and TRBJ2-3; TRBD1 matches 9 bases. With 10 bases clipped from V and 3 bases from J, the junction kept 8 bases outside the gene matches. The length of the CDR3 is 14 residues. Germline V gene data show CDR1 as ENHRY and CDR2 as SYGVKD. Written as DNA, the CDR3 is TGTGCCACCAACCGGGACAGGGATACAGATACGCAGTATTTT. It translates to CATNRDRDTDTQYF.

CDR3 region: CASSPLGTSSEQYF. The CDR3 coding sequence is TGTGCCAGCTCACCACTAGGGACATCGAGTGAGCAGTACTTC. The chain links TRBV18 to TRBJ2-5; weak D call: TRBD1 (6 bases). V was pared by 1 base and J by 11 bases, with 17 bases between. This CDR3 is 14 amino acids long. Germline V lookup: CDR1 KGHSH, CDR2 LQKENI.

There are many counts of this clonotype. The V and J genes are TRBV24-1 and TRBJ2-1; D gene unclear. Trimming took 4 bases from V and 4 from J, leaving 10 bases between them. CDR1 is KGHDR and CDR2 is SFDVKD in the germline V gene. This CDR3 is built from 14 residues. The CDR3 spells CATSDTDQYNEQFF. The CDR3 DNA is TGTGCCACCAGTGACACGGACCAGTACAATGAGCAGTTCTTC.